These 2 T cell receptor beta chains share one sample of origin, sequenced in a study of response to subunit inactivated influenza vaccine. In TCRdb, the RT-PCR reads were re-called with MiXCR into one record per CDR3 protein. The repertoire holds hundreds of thousands of distinct CDR3 sequences, about 25% seen once, with under 2.5% in the top ten. Sequenced here: CD4+ T cells sorted from PBMCs, sampled 4 to 6 days after vaccination. The receptors derive from a man between 50 and 59 years old who received an inactivated influenza vaccine.

The chain is built from TRBV20-1 and TRBJ2-7; D is possibly TRBD1 (5 bases). Trimming stripped 0 bases from V and 3 bases from J, with 9 bases between. CDR3 size: 13 residues. Germline V CDR1 and CDR2: DFQATT, SNEGSKA (reference sequence). The CDR3 protein is CSARDAGNYEQYF. The DNA for the CDR3 is TGCAGTGCTAGAGATGCAGGGAACTACGAGCAGTACTTC.

The V gene is TRBV4-3, the J gene TRBJ2-1; D not certain. Germline lookup yields CDR1 LGHNA and CDR2 YSLEER. Trimming removed 1 base from V and 4 bases from J, with 8 bases in between. The CDR3 is 14 amino acids. The CDR3 spells CASSQVGSYNEQFF. The CDR3 nucleotides read TGCGCCAGCAGCCAAGTTGGTTCATACAATGAGCAGTTCTTC.